Included here is one T cell receptor (beta chain) sequence, with context. Its antigen is not yet known. Base quality data are lacking; no much larger clone is found one base away. In the paper's terms, the time point label means: blood sample drawn before combined kidney and bone marrow transplant. Thawed PBMCs were FACS-sorted into unstimulated Tregs (CD4+CD25+CD127-), CD4+ non-Tregs (CD4+CD25-), CD4 cells and CD8 cells. The patients were a few recipients of combined kidney and bone marrow transplants from the ITN036ST trial, and samples were available only for these trial subjects. Healthy control blood was separated into PBMCs by Ficoll density gradient and cryopreserved, and patient PBMCs were collected both before and after transplant. This specimen belongs to a study of Tregs in tolerant kidney transplant recipients (dated by TCRdb to 2018 to 2020). General notes on the study: Transplants used related donors with nonmyeloablative bone marrow transplantation; mixed chimerism was transient in the human trials. The study applied TCRbeta sequencing to find donor-specific regulatory T cells before combined kidney and bone marrow transplantation and then followed those same cells after transplant. The paper's findings and limits, for the study overall: Expanding Tregs with activated donor B cells appeared to identify the most biologically relevant and donor-specific TCRbeta repertoire. Because the PCR primers were changed over time for some patients, nucleotide-level comparison could not be performed across the samples from those patients. Because the study included only a small number of patients, the results must be confirmed in larger populations and under other immunosuppression protocols. Donor-specific Treg expansion exceeded global Treg expansion in tolerant patients, suggesting antigen-driven rather than nonspecific expansion. Although technical replication error seemed to be minimal, the question of biological reproducibility was not addressed directly.

From its cysteine to its phenylalanine, the CDR3 spans 15 amino acids. Only CDR3 DNA remains: 45 bases, in frame from the first base. CDR1 and CDR2 were assigned from the germline V gene (reference sequence) as SGHNT and YYREEE. Compared with germline, V lacks 0 bases and J lacks 5 bases; bases without a gene match: 7. Genomic DNA was extracted from sorted cells with the QIAGEN DNeasy Blood and Tissue Kit for TCRbeta CDR3 sequencing. High-throughput TCRbeta CDR3 sequencing, including PCR amplification with bias correction and internal controls, was performed commercially through immunoSEQ. The source study handled its data this way. Unique productive TCRbeta sequences were defined by CDR3 nucleotide sequence where primers matched, and otherwise by CDR3 amino acid sequence together with Vbeta and Jbeta genes. To correct sorting error, sequences shared between sorted populations at a frequency ratio of 2:1 or less were removed; the rest were assigned to the higher population. A sequence was defined as donor-reactive if the sequence was expanded at least 5-fold in CFSE-low cells compared with unstimulated cells and had a frequency of at least 0.01% in CFSE-low cells. Jensen-Shannon divergence, calculated on the top 100 TCRbeta sequences ranked by frequency, was used to quantify repertoire divergence. For any sample with multiple sequencing runs, sorting error was corrected in each run separately before the runs were pooled. What TCRdb holds here is the immuneACCESS table cut down to in-frame rearrangements. Part of the clones is not present; checked against another copy, under half of the missing clones reflect an unresolved V gene, and the others are unexplained. V, J and clone size reflect that table, while D and trimming were determined from the DNA. A total of tens of thousands of clones appear in this sample, about 89% of them only once. The ten largest account for 0.35% to 0.5% of the sample.

Specimen: CD4+ T cells from blood, collected before the transplant. The receptor was isolated from a human donor who received a combined kidney and bone marrow transplant. The chain joins TRBV5-4 to TRBJ2-7; the junction holds 8 bases that match TRBD2. The DNA is as follows: TGTGCCAGCAGCTTGGCGGGAGGGATTCAGGACGAGCAGTACTTC. This codes for CASSLAGGIQDEQYF.